This TCR beta chain was identified in a study of shared clonotypes between healthy human individuals. The repertoire was sequenced with immunoSEQ multiplex PCR; TCRdb's copy has only in-frame clones and lacks some. The sample shows about 1.4 million clones, approximately 96% of them seen only once. Sequenced input: naive CD4+ T cells sorted from blood. The subset is: CD45RA+ positively selected. The TCR sequence derives from a man younger than 45 in good health.

The CDR3 loop is CASSLDTQGASTGELFF. CDR3 in DNA: TGTGCCAGCAGCTTGGATACACAGGGGGCCTCCACCGGGGAGCTGTTTTTT. The chain couples TRBV5-4 to TRBJ2-2; 9 bases line up with TRBD1. CDR1 and CDR2 (germline): SGHNT, YYREEE (reference sequence). This CDR3 is 17 amino acids long. Trimming cost V 0 bases and J 4 bases; bases outside gene matches: 7.